Shown below are 16 T cell receptor beta chains from a single sample sequenced in a study of OX40 agonist ivuxolimab in advanced cancers. Profiling relied on immunoSEQ multiplex PCR, and the TCRdb table lists in-frame clones only, not all of them. The profile shows 35,000 to 50,000 clones, roughly 86% of them singletons. This sample comprised CD4+ or CD8+ T cells sorted from blood, obtained in a trial of the OX40 agonist ivuxolimab. Every receptor here comes from an adult with an advanced solid tumor such as melanoma, head and neck, liver or kidney cancer.

The CDR3 DNA is TGCAGCGTTGGGGGCCCTGGGGCCAACGTCCTGACTTTC. This encodes CSVGGPGANVLTF. The rearrangement joins TRBV29-1 to TRBJ2-6; D possibly corresponds to TRBD1 (5 bases). V lost 4 bases, J lost 2 bases, and 6 bases lay in between. Germline V gene data show CDR1 as SQVTM and CDR2 as ANQGSEA. There are 13 residues in the CDR3.

The sample holds one count of this clone. The CDR3 loop reads CASSLGQLRKADTQYF. CDR3 bases: TGTGCCAGCAGTCTCGGACAGCTCCGAAAAGCAGATACGCAGTATTTT. The chain uses TRBV27 and TRBJ2-3, with a weak D call TRBD1 (6 bases). The CDR3 is 16 residues long. Trimming took 5 bases from V and 4 from J, leaving 19 bases between them. Germline V lookup: CDR1 MNHEY, CDR2 SMNVEV (reference sequence).

Only one count was recorded for this clone. This chain connects TRBV7-9 to TRBJ1-1; D is perhaps TRBD1 (5 bases). The CDR3 consists of 13 residues. Germline V gene lookup returns CDR1 SEHNR and CDR2 FQNEAQ (reference sequence). V lost 0 bases and J lost 11, with 13 bases in between. The CDR3 reads CASSLADSRDAFF. Written as DNA, the CDR3 is TGTGCCAGCAGCTTAGCCGACAGTCGTGACGCTTTCTTT.

The chain joins TRBV7-9 to TRBJ2-4, with D perhaps matching TRBD2 (5 bases). The V and J ends lost 5 bases and 16 bases respectively, with 18 bases between them. CDR1 is SEHNR and CDR2 is FQNEAQ in the germline V gene (reference sequence). CDR3 length: 12 amino acids. The CDR3 loop is CASSPLQLGPYF. The CDR3 nucleotides read TGTGCCAGCAGCCCTCTTCAACTAGGGCCTTACTTC.

This sequence joins TRBV28 and TRBJ1-5; tentative D call: TRBD1 (5 bases). Germline lookup yields CDR1 MDHEN and CDR2 SYDVKM. CDR3 length equals 17 residues. V lost 2 bases and J lost 2, with 16 bases in between. The CDR3 here is CASSLGPGPVGNQPQHF. CDR3 nucleotide sequence: TGTGCCAGCAGTTTAGGTCCAGGGCCCGTGGGCAATCAGCCCCAGCATTTT.

The chain combines TRBV18 with TRBJ2-5; D is unclear. CDR1 KGHSH and CDR2 LQKENI come from the germline V gene. With 4 bases removed from V and 4 bases from J, the gap between germline ends came to 7 bases. This CDR3 has 12 amino acids. Written as DNA, the CDR3 is TGTGCCAGCTCACTACACTTAGAGACCCAGTACTTC. Protein: CASSLHLETQYF. Using reference TRBV18 and TRBJ2-5 for the parts outside the CDR3, the full variable domain is NAGVMQNPRHLVRRRGQEARLRCSPMKGHSHVYWYRQLPEEGLKFMVYLQKENIIDESGMPKERFSAEFPKEGPSILRIQQVVRGDSAAYFCASSLHLETQYFGPGTRLLVL.

The chain links TRBV6-5 to TRBJ2-2; D ambiguous. V shed 5 bases and J shed 6 bases, with 16 bases lying between them. This CDR3 contains 15 residues. Germline-derived CDR1 and CDR2 are MNHEY and SVGAGI. CDR3 protein: CASSKDRNGAGELFF. In nucleotides, the CDR3 is TGTGCCAGCAGTAAGGACCGAAACGGTGCCGGGGAGCTGTTTTTT.

The chain employs TRBV13 and TRBJ1-5; D ambiguous. Germline V gives CDR1 PRHDT, CDR2 FYEKMQ (reference sequence). Between the trimmed V and J ends, which lost 3 bases and 8 bases, there was a span of 8 bases. This CDR3 region has 12 residues. This CDR3 reads CASSFNMEPQHF. The CDR3 nucleotides are TGTGCCAGCAGCTTTAATATGGAGCCCCAGCATTTT.

The chain employs TRBV29-1 and TRBJ2-7; 12 bases agree with TRBD1. Germline V gives CDR1 SQVTM, CDR2 ANQGSEA. The CDR3 is made up of 13 amino acids. V gave up 6 bases and J gave up 4 bases; unmatched junction bases: 4. The CDR3 spells CSVRDRGPYEQYF. The CDR3, as DNA: TGCAGCGTCCGGGACAGGGGGCCTTACGAGCAGTACTTC.

This clone came up a few times. The rearrangement uses TRBV6-5 and TRBJ1-6; TRBD1 might be the D (5 bases). The germline gives CDR1 MNHEY, CDR2 SVGAGI. Trimming stripped 6 bases from V and 8 bases from J, with 14 bases between. The CDR3 length is 14 residues. As DNA, the CDR3 is TGTGCCAGCAGCCTAGGGCAGGGAGATTCACCCCTCCACTTT. Protein product: CASSLGQGDSPLHF.

The V gene is TRBV5-8, the J gene TRBJ1-5; D call uncertain. V was cut by 1 base and J by 5 bases, with 10 bases left in between. The germline V gene encodes CDR1 SGHTS and CDR2 YDEGEE. This CDR3 comprises 14 residues. The CDR3 reads CASSLPDKYQPQHF. CDR3 bases: TGTGCCAGCAGCTTGCCCGACAAGTATCAGCCCCAGCATTTT.

In this sample, this clone turned up once. The rearrangement joins TRBV9 to TRBJ2-5; possibly TRBD1 or TRBD2 for D (5 bases each). V was clipped by 4 bases and J by 4 bases, with 17 bases between them. CDR1 SGDLS and CDR2 YYNGEE come from the germline V gene. The CDR3 loop spans 15 amino acids. CDR3 loop: CASSLGTANRETQYF. Here the CDR3 DNA reads TGTGCCAGCAGCCTCGGGACCGCGAACCGAGAGACCCAGTACTTC. Full variable domain (remainder filled in from reference TRBV9 and TRBJ2-5): DSGVTQTPKHLITATGQRVTLRCSPRSGDLSVYWYQQSLDQGLQFLIQYYNGEERAKGNILERFSAQQFPDLHSELNLSSLELGDSALYFCASSLGTANRETQYFGPGTRLLVL.

The rearrangement links TRBV27 to TRBJ1-1, with a possible D match to TRBD1 (5 bases). V shed 0 bases and J shed 5 bases, with 13 bases lying between them. The germline V gene encodes CDR1 MNHEY and CDR2 SMNVEV (reference sequence). This CDR3 is 15 amino acids long. The CDR3 bases are TGTGCCAGCAGTTTATCTGAGGGTCAGGGAACTGAAGCTTTCTTT. Residues: CASSLSEGQGTEAFF.

V gene TRBV5-5 combines with J gene TRBJ2-7; D unresolved. V was shortened by 4 bases and J by 4 bases, with 18 bases between the two germline ends. Germline V lookup: CDR1 SGHKS, CDR2 YYEKEE (reference sequence). This CDR3 has 15 residues. The CDR3 here is CASSPTFPDLYEQYF. DNA for the CDR3: TGTGCCAGCAGCCCCACGTTTCCCGATCTATACGAGCAGTACTTC. The full variable domain, rest sourced from reference TRBV5-5 and TRBJ2-7, is DAGVTQSPTHLIKTRGQQVTLRCSPISGHKSVSWYQQVLGQGPQFIFQYYEKEERGRGNFPDRFSARQFPNYSSELNVNALLLGDSALYLCASSPTFPDLYEQYFGPGTRLTVT.

The chain has TRBV5-8 and TRBJ2-7, with D uncertain. V was pared by 2 bases and J by 3 bases, with 3 bases between. Per germline, CDR1 SGHTS and CDR2 YDEGEE. This CDR3 has 11 amino acids. CDR3 sequence: CASSFNYEQYF. The DNA of the CDR3 is TGTGCCAGCAGCTTCAACTACGAGCAGTACTTC.

This sequence joins TRBV9 and TRBJ2-2; possibly TRBD1 for D (6 bases). The CDR3 consists of 15 residues. In germline, CDR1 is SGDLS, CDR2 YYNGEE. Trimming pared 1 base from V and 4 bases from J, leaving 11 bases between. The CDR3 loop is CASSVLQGATGELFF. CDR3 bases: TGTGCCAGCAGCGTATTACAGGGAGCCACCGGGGAGCTGTTTTTT.